What follows describes a single T cell receptor (beta chain). The antigen is unknown. The record originates from a study of cytomegalovirus exposure and HLA in healthy donors. Likely unrecorded immune exposures existed in these nominally healthy donors. Study-level results: Most sequenced TCRs were rare (though some public TCRs occurred in many donors).

With 60 Vbeta and 13 Jbeta primers, the PCR was carried out. Repertoires were generated with immunoSEQ multiplex PCR, while TCRdb's copy carries only in-frame clones and drops some. The repertoire consists of over 100,000 clones, with roughly 79% occurring once and the leading ten covering approximately 1.1%. Input material: PBMCs. This clonotype was obtained from a male donor in good health and CMV-seronegative.

The CDR3 sequence: CASSLIGSGGYEQYF. The CDR3, as DNA: TGTGCCAGCAGCTTAATCGGTAGCGGGGGCTACGAGCAGTACTTC. The chain couples TRBV7-2 to TRBJ2-7, with 9 bases fitting TRBD2. Per germline, CDR1 SGHTA and CDR2 FQGNSA. The V segment lost 2 bases and the J segment 3 bases; nucleotides outside the gene matches: 5. There are 15 residues in the CDR3.